This TCR beta chain was identified during a study of T cells in Graves' hyperthyroidism and ophthalmopathy. This clonotype came up many times. It was RNA transcripts that yielded the amplified TCR beta CDR3 regions. An initial round of RT-PCR targeting the TCR CDR3 relied on the HTBI primer set. TCRdb passed the multiplex PCR reads through MiXCR, listing each CDR3 protein once. The sample has 480,000 or so distinct CDR3 sequences, roughly an eighth seen once. This CDR3 region has 14 residues. V was cut by 6 bases and J by 7 bases, with 15 bases left in between. Germline V lookup: CDR1 SEHNR, CDR2 FQNEAQ (reference sequence).

The TCR comes from a woman under 30 with Graves' hyperthyroidism. The rearrangement links TRBV7-9 to TRBJ1-4; perhaps TRBD1 as D (5 bases). Sequenced input: blood. CDR3 sequence reads: CASSSGGAGEKLFF. The CDR3 bases are TGTGCCAGCAGTTCTGGCGGGGCCGGTGAAAAACTGTTTTTT.